This TCR beta chain was captured by sequencing in a study of beta chain features in type 1 diabetes. Points on this clone: Its antigen is undetermined.

Expressed TCRB transcripts got sequenced, as all isolated RNA was reverse transcribed. Regulatory, naive and central memory T cell samples averaged about 3.57 million reads. Assay used: immunoSEQ multiplex PCR; TCRdb lists only in-frame clones, some missing. The sample has roughly 340,000 clones, roughly 12% seen once. Sampling consisted of one heparinised blood draw per donor, averaging approximately 120 mL. Sorted CD4+ subsets: naive, central memory, regulatory, stem cell-like memory (CD45RO/CCR7/CD25/CD127/CD95/CD27 panel). Whole-study results and caveats: VDJ junctions in type 1 diabetes patients carried more deletions and fewer insertions. Shortening of TCRB CDR3s, moderate but significant, appeared in all four CD4+ subsets of Type 1 diabetes patients.

The source material was naive CD4+ T cells from blood. This TCR derives from a woman younger than 30 with type 1 diabetes.

In DNA, the CDR3 is TGTGCCAGCACTCCAAGAACCGGCTACGAGCAGTACTTC. It yields the protein CASTPRTGYEQYF. This chain connects TRBV2 to TRBJ2-7; no clear D gene. The ends were cut back, 7 bases at V and 3 bases at J, with 13 bases in the middle. The CDR3 runs 13 residues. The V gene's germline CDR1 is SNHLY and CDR2 FYNNEI.